This T cell receptor beta chain was found in a study of T cells in Graves' hyperthyroidism and ophthalmopathy. In this sample, this clonotype turned up a few times. The investigators amplified TCR beta CDR3 regions from RNA transcripts. HTBI primers were employed in a first-round RT-PCR of the TCR CDR3. TCRdb called the multiplex PCR reads again in MiXCR, with one record for every CDR3 protein. The data contain around 440,000 distinct CDR3 sequences, more than 15% of them singletons. The V gene's germline CDR1 is SGDLS and CDR2 YYNGEE. V lost 0 bases, J lost 6 bases, and 14 bases stayed unmatched. The CDR3 runs to 17 residues.

Material for sequencing was blood. This receptor was obtained from a woman aged 18-35 years with Graves' hyperthyroidism. V gene TRBV9 combines with J gene TRBJ2-7; TRBD1 matches 8 bases. The DNA of the CDR3 is TGTGCCAGCAGCGTAGGGTTGGCCGCACAGGGGGACGCCGAGCAGTACTTC. Its translation: CASSVGLAAQGDAEQYF.